Listed below are T cell receptor beta chains from one sample, sequenced in a study of shared clonotypes between healthy human individuals. Libraries were prepared by immunoSEQ multiplex PCR; TCRdb keeps only in-frame clonotypes and omits some of them. This table holds 800,000 to 1,200,000 clones, around 78% found once. The specimen was memory CD4+ T cells from PBMCs. These receptors all stem from a man between 18 and 29 years old in good health. Some clones in this sample may be carry-over from other donors' samples. Each CDR3 is given with its conserved first and last residue. Each record gives: D gene, V gene, clone size, J gene, CDR3 protein, CDR3 DNA. A D gene is named only where the DNA matches it firmly. Not all rows give a size; the values are once, few, many and, for expanded clones, a class.

NA,TRBV10-3,NA,TRBJ2-7,CAISPLSYEQYF,TGTGCCATCTCCCCCCTCTCCTACGAGCAGTACTTC
TRBD2,TRBV28,NA,TRBJ2-7,CASSPGGLRVAGQRGHEQYF,TGTGCCAGCAGCCCGGGAGGACTACGGGTAGCGGGGCAACGGGGCCATGAGCAGTACTTC
NA,TRBV6-1,NA,TRBJ2-7,CASGRGSGPYEQYF,TGTGCCAGCGGGAGGGGGAGCGGGCCGTACGAGCAGTACTTC
TRBD2,TRBV28,NA,TRBJ2-2,CASRQSGRAPGELFF,TGTGCCAGCAGGCAGAGCGGGAGGGCCCCCGGGGAGCTGTTTTTT
TRBD1,TRBV5-1,few,TRBJ1-1,CASSPTQGDTEAFF,TGCGCCAGCAGCCCAACCCAGGGGGACACTGAAGCTTTCTTT
NA,TRBV19,NA,TRBJ2-5,CASTPGGIQETQYF,TGTGCCAGCACCCCTGGGGGAATCCAAGAGACCCAGTACTTC
NA,TRBV28,NA,TRBJ1-1,CASSHGGGAPWAEAFF,TGTGCCAGCAGTCACGGGGGGGGCGCCCCCTGGGCTGAAGCTTTCTTT
NA,TRBV2,many,TRBJ1-5,CASSESSGDQPQHF,TGTGCCAGCAGTGAATCCTCTGGGGATCAGCCCCAGCATTTT
TRBD1,TRBV7-2,NA,TRBJ1-2,CASSFPGGAGYTF,TGTGCCAGCAGCTTCCCAGGGGGAGCTGGCTACACCTTC
TRBD1,TRBV5-1,NA,TRBJ1-1,CASSFVGTGAEAFF,TGCGCCAGCAGCTTTGTCGGGACAGGGGCTGAAGCTTTCTTT
TRBD1,TRBV6-5,NA,TRBJ2-1,CASSYSGQGALNEQFF,TGTGCCAGCAGTTACTCGGGACAGGGGGCGTTAAATGAGCAGTTCTTC
NA,TRBV28,once,TRBJ1-2,CATIKAGAYYGYTF,TGTGCCACGATTAAAGCGGGAGCATACTATGGCTACACCTTC
NA,TRBV9,once,TRBJ1-4,CASSVGEGTNEKLFF,TGTGCCAGCAGCGTAGGGGAGGGGACTAATGAAAAACTGTTTTTT
TRBD1,TRBV19,NA,TRBJ1-6,CASRQGYSPLHF,TGTGCCAGTAGACAGGGGTATTCACCCCTCCACTTT
NA,TRBV11-2,NA,TRBJ2-2,CASSRQLRNTGELFF,TGTGCCAGCAGTAGACAGTTAAGGAACACCGGGGAGCTGTTTTTT
NA,TRBV23-1,NA,TRBJ1-1,CASSPSLGAAGESTEAFF,TGCGCCAGCAGTCCCTCTCTCGGTGCTGCAGGGGAGAGCACTGAAGCTTTCTTT
NA,TRBV5-4,many,TRBJ2-1,CASSLSAGTNEQFF,TGTGCCAGCAGCTTGTCCGCAGGGACCAATGAGCAGTTCTTC